The present T cell receptor (beta chain) was sequenced within a study of PD-1 blockade in classical Hodgkin lymphoma. On this clone itself: Its specificity is not known.

V lost 8 bases and J lost 2; bases outside the gene matches: 10. Germline CDR1 and CDR2: MGHRA and YSYEKL. This CDR3 is 16 amino acids long. This table comes from immunoSEQ multiplex PCR, and its TCRdb copy is limited to in-frame clones, with some not included. The sample has around 13,000 clones; approximately 87% are singletons. Study-wide points: The diversity seen at baseline in complete responders resembled that of newly diagnosed patients. CD4+ TCR diversity, unlike CD8+, climbed significantly by C4D1.

Relapse was seen in all patients after autologous stem cell transplantation, and brentuximab vedotin exposure was variable. Researchers report purifying CD4+ T cells from thawed PBMCs by magnetic negative selection. The sequence derives from a human donor with classical Hodgkin lymphoma. The chain is built from TRBV4-1 and TRBJ1-5, with 9 nucleotides matching TRBD1. The specimen comprised CD4+ T cells from blood, sampled at baseline. As DNA, the CDR3 is TGCGCCAGCTCCCTCGGACAGGGGACTGGCAATCAGCCCCAGCATTTT. Its translation: CASSLGQGTGNQPQHF.